This T cell receptor beta chain was obtained from a study of tumor-infiltrating lymphocytes in primary liver carcinoma. Overall study context: Stage T1-T3 N0M0 tumors spanned about 4.2 to 10 cm. Study-wide points: Tumors significantly exceeded blood in top-250-clone fraction (p = 0.039). For tumor-adjacent and tumor-blood pairs, overlap was less than that seen for tumor region pairs.

Using a constant-region primer together with ProtoScript II reverse transcriptase, TCR beta cDNA was made from about 500 ng of total RNA. Amplification in three nested multiplex PCR rounds with slightly modified ARM-PCR gave rise to TCR beta libraries. TRBV1-TRBV30 forward primers paired with a C-beta reverse primer were used in the first two PCR rounds, which ran about 11 cycles each. TCRdb re-analysed the multiplex PCR reads in MiXCR, keeping a single row per CDR3 protein. The sample has fewer than 150,000 distinct CDR3 sequences, around 60% seen once. Both RNA and DNA were isolated together from roughly 20-30 mg of bulk tissue that had not been sorted. The CDR3 totals 15 residues. CDR1 MNHEY and CDR2 SVGAGI come from the germline V gene. In the case of this clonotype: Its specificity is not known. A much more abundant neighbour one base away suggests this may be a read error.

This chain uses TRBV6-5 with TRBJ1-5; D is possibly TRBD1 (5 bases). This receptor was obtained from an older woman with primary liver carcinoma and hepatitis B virus infection. Sequenced input: liver tumor tissue from sampling region 1. Subset meaning: tumor region T1, superior pole. DNA of the CDR3: TGTGCCATCAGTAGAGATCAGGGCAGCAATCAGCCCCAGCATTTT. Translating it yields CAISRDQGSNQPQHF.